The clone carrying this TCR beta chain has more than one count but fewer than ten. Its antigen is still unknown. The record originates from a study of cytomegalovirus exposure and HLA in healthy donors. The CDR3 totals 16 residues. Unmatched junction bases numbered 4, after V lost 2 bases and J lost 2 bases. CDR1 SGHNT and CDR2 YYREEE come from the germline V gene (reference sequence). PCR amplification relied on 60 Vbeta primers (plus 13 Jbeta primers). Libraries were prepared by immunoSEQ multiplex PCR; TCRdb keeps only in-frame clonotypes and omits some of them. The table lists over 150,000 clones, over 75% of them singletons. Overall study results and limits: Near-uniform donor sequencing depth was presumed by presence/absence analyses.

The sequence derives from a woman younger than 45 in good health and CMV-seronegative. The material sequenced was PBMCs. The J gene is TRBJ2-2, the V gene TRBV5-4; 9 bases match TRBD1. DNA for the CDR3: TGTGCCAGCAGCTTCTGGACAGGGGTAAACACCGGGGAGCTGTTTTTT. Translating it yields CASSFWTGVNTGELFF.